The T cell receptor beta chain described here comes from a study of shared clonotypes between healthy human individuals (dated by TCRdb to about 2020). Notes on the research overall: The cohort comprised a couple of women and three men aged 18 to 49 years. For each donor, CD4 naive and CD4 memory were each run on three plates, CD8 naive on two plates, and CD8 memory on one plate. The study deeply sequenced blood TCR repertoires of about 5 healthy adults to estimate repertoire size and the extent of clonotype sharing between individuals. Different laboratories and diverse techniques were used to prepare libraries and sequence TCR repertoires, to increase sequencing depth and limit assay-specific biases. Leukapheresis yielded between about 0.85 and 10 billion PBMCs per donor.

What the research found in general, with its limitations: Because the study included a small number of donors, the genetic and exposure-history diversity represented was limited. Rarefaction of sorted-subset datasets indicated incomplete sequencing despite the large sequencing depth. Pairwise subsampling indicated that sequencing depth was expected to affect the degree of clonotype sharing among donors. Compared with non-shared clonotypes, the clonotypes found in all four sorted-subset donors had higher generation probabilities. Naive subsets generally had larger estimated clonotype richness than memory subsets did. Sampling was limited to blood, and TCR repertoires in tissue likely differ from TCR repertoires in blood. When a few donors were compared, the shared fraction of clonotypes was about 5.2% for naive CD4, 3% to 4% for naive CD8, about 2.5% for memory CD4, and roughly 0.43% for memory CD8.

TCR CDR3 regions were amplified from genomic DNA by multiplex PCR using the deep immunoSEQ assay. Extracted genomic DNA from each cell subset was distributed evenly across all wells of several immunoSEQ 96-well plates, and each plate was treated as a replicate. For sorted subsets, roughly 200 ng genomic DNA, equal to tens of thousands of T cell genomes, was loaded into each replicate PCR. Purified libraries were quantified with a Qubit 3.0 fluorometer, sized on a Bioanalyzer 2100, and re-quantified with the KAPA Library Quantification kit. Every immunoSEQ 96-well plate was sequenced on a dedicated single-read 150-cycle Illumina NextSeq 550 flow cell. Per the source publication's procedure: The immunoSEQ output contained only junctional sequences without quality scores, so filtering could not match that applied to full-length reads. To assign V/J genes and CDR3, sequences were annotated against IMGT germline references using PyIR, a Python wrapper for IgBLAST v1.9. Any read was removed if the V/J assignment was weak (E-value above 1e-6), the CDR3 was missing, or the read contained stop codons, out-of-frame junctions, or ambiguous translated residues. V3J clonotypes were defined as sequences sharing the same inferred V gene, J gene, and CDR3 amino acid sequence. Percentage overlap between repertoires was computed as shared unique clonotypes divided by the size of the smaller repertoire. Repertoire richness was assessed with RTK rarefaction, the Chao1 estimator, and Recon v2.1 estimates of unobserved clonotypes. Generation probabilities for all TCRbeta clonotypes obtained by the gDNA method from a handful of donors were computed using OLGA. TCRdb provides this immuneACCESS table in a form limited to in-frame rearrangements. Some clones are lacking; in checked studies, under half of them reflect an unresolved V gene, and why the rest are absent is not known. The V and J calls and clone size are taken from that table; D and trimming were inferred from the DNA. The sample table records 900,000 to 1,200,000 clones; about 84% of these occur just once. Of the sample, 0.6% to 0.7% is held by the ten largest clones.

V is cut by 6 bases and J by 1 base, and the space between the germline ends is 14 bases. Sequences MDHEN (CDR1) and SYDVKM (CDR2) are obtained from the germline V gene. The CDR3 contains 15 residues, cysteine and phenylalanine counted. Left in the record is the CDR3 DNA by itself, 45 bases read in frame from the first base. The donors were healthy, HIV-negative adults who had no recently reported acute infections or vaccinations. All donors were Caucasian adults living in Nashville, Tennessee, USA. Magnetic negative selection was used to enrich CD4+ T cells, after which naive cells were positively selected on CD45RA and the negative fraction became the memory subset. Blood was obtained by leukapheresis, after which PBMCs were separated by Ficoll-Histopaque density gradient centrifugation and cryopreserved in liquid nitrogen vapor phase. Analytical flow cytometry was used to check the purity and quantity of every magnetically sorted T cell population. From each sorted fraction, genomic DNA was isolated and quantified by UV absorbance on a Nanodrop 2000c.

About this clone itself: Its target antigen remains unknown. No qualities accompany the bases; no much larger clone lies one base away.

The clonotype originates from a man aged 18 to 30 in good health. Some clones in this sample may be carry-over from other donors' samples. This sequence uses TRBV28 and TRBJ2-3, with the D gene tentatively TRBD1 or TRBD2, based on 6 matching bases in each. Sequencing was carried out using memory CD4+ T cells from PBMCs. This specimen's cell subset or site label, interpreted: CD45RA-negative fraction. Here is the DNA: TGTGCCAGCAGCGGGGGCAGGGGCCGCACAGATACGCAGTATTTT. Translation gives CASSGGRGRTDTQYF.